These 18 T cell receptor beta chains came from one sample sequenced in a study of beta chain features in type 1 diabetes. Study observations and caveats: Moderately but significantly shorter TCRB CDR3s were found in Type 1 diabetes patients in all four CD4+ subsets.

Reverse transcription of all isolated RNA meant that expressed TCRB transcripts were sequenced. The assay was immunoSEQ multiplex PCR, and TCRdb's table has in-frame clones only and misses some. Here the sample spans 130,000 or so clones, around a sixth being singletons. For these TCRs, the target antigens are not known. The specimen sequenced was central memory CD4+ T cells from blood. Receptors were obtained from a man younger than 35 with type 1 diabetes.

The chain joins TRBV10-3 to TRBJ2-1; 14 positions agree with TRBD2. Germline CDR1 ENHRY, CDR2 SYGVKD. The ends lost 11 bases at V and 5 bases at J; junction bases unmatched: 8. The CDR3 extends over 15 amino acids. CDR3 in amino acids: CASGLAGGTDNEQFF. CDR3 bases: TGTGCCTCCGGACTAGCGGGAGGAACAGACAATGAGCAGTTCTTC.

The rearrangement uses TRBV27 and TRBJ2-1, with D tentatively TRBD1 (6 bases). This CDR3 has 18 residues. Trimming removed 3 bases at V and 10 bases at J, with 28 bases between. Looked up from germline, CDR1 is MNHEY and CDR2 is SMNVEV (reference sequence). The CDR3 loop reads CASSLDPLYGQPWREQFF. The CDR3 bases are TGTGCCAGCAGTTTGGACCCATTATATGGACAGCCCTGGCGGGAGCAGTTCTTC.

A few counts support this clone. V usage is TRBV19 and J usage is TRBJ1-1; D unclear. Trimming removed 7 bases from V and 4 bases from J, with 16 bases in between. Looked up from germline, CDR1 is LNHDA and CDR2 is SQIVND (reference sequence). The CDR3 has 14 residues. DNA of the CDR3: TGTGCCAGTATTGGATTTCTCTCGGGCACTGAAGCTTTCTTT. Translated: CASIGFLSGTEAFF.

This clone was picked up a small number of times. At one end, the junction sequence differs from germline, possibly due to a read error. J is TRBJ2-3 and V is TRBV5-6; the match to TRBD2 covers 9 bases. CDR1 and CDR2 (germline): SGHDT, YYEEEE. The CDR3 has 16 residues. The CDR3 nucleotides are TGTGCCAGCAACTTGCGGTTAGCGGGAGCGGTAGATACGCAGTATTTT. Protein product: CASNLRLAGAVDTQYF.

CDR3 DNA: TGCAGCCCTCAAGGACTAGCGGGAGGTGATGAGCAGTTCTTC. As protein: CSPQGLAGGDEQFF. The gene calls are TRBV29-1 and TRBJ2-1; 14 nucleotides match TRBD2. J gave up 8 bases and V 8 bases, and 8 bases lay outside the gene matches. Germline CDR1 is SQVTM and CDR2 is ANQGSEA. CDR3 size: 14 residues.

The J gene is TRBJ1-1, the V gene TRBV6-1, with D uncertain. Germline assignment: CDR1 MNHNS and CDR2 SASEGT. V lost 0 bases to trimming and J lost 2 bases, with 13 bases between them. This CDR3 region has 16 residues. The CDR3 loop is CASSEALPATNTEAFF. The CDR3 DNA reads as TGTGCCAGCAGTGAAGCGCTTCCGGCAACTAACACTGAAGCTTTCTTT.

The V call is TRBV9, the J call TRBJ2-1; tentatively, D is TRBD1 or TRBD2 (5 bases each). The CDR3 extends over 14 amino acids. Germline CDR1 and CDR2: SGDLS and YYNGEE. V was pared by 4 bases and J by 8 bases, with 16 bases between. The CDR3: CASSRDGFGYEQFF. CDR3 DNA: TGTGCCAGCAGCCGGGACGGCTTTGGGTATGAGCAGTTCTTC.

In its sample, this clone was seen many times. The identical CDR3 is also encoded by other nucleotide sequences in the sample. This chain links TRBV5-6 with TRBJ2-1, with 9 bases that match TRBD2. The CDR3 length is 19 residues. With 4 bases clipped from V and 9 bases from J, the junction kept 23 bases outside the gene matches. Germline lookup yields CDR1 SGHDT and CDR2 YYEEEE. The chain's CDR3 is CASSPTFRLAAKWRGEQFF. CDR3 bases: TGTGCCAGCAGCCCAACCTTTCGACTAGCGGCCAAATGGCGTGGTGAGCAGTTCTTC.

Remarks on this clone: Within the sample, other DNA sequences also encode this same CDR3. J is TRBJ2-3 and V is TRBV18, with D unresolved. The ends were cut back, 6 bases at V and 0 bases at J, with 10 bases in the middle. The CDR3 runs 14 residues. Germline V gene lookup returns CDR1 KGHSH and CDR2 LQKENI. CDR3 region: CASSLALSTDTQYF. In DNA, the CDR3 is TGTGCCAGCTCCCTGGCCCTAAGCACAGATACGCAGTATTTT.

The CDR3 reads CAWSSLSGGHGYTF. In DNA form, the CDR3 reads TGTGCCTGGAGTTCTCTCTCAGGGGGCCATGGCTACACCTTC. The gene calls are TRBV30 and TRBJ1-2, with TRBD1 matching over 8 bases. The V gene's germline CDR1 is GTSNPN and CDR2 SVGIG (reference sequence). This CDR3 has 14 residues. Unmatched junction bases numbered 8, after V lost 2 bases and J lost 6 bases.

In its sample, this clone was seen a few times. The gene calls are TRBV14 and TRBJ1-2, with no clear D. Germline V gene sequence: CDR1 SGHDN, CDR2 FVKESK. The CDR3 consists of 15 residues. V lost 5 bases and J lost 2, with 15 bases in between. CDR3 residues: CASSSFRKGNYGYTF. The DNA for the CDR3 is TGTGCCAGCAGCTCCTTCCGGAAGGGAAACTATGGCTACACCTTC.

This clone was found many times. The chain links TRBV28 to TRBJ2-3; TRBD1 is a possible D gene (5 bases). Germline V gives CDR1 MDHEN, CDR2 SYDVKM. V lost 5 bases and J lost 2, with 14 bases in between. The CDR3 covers 15 residues. The CDR3 sequence: CASSSVQEITDTQYF. The CDR3 DNA sequence: TGTGCCAGCAGTAGTGTACAGGAGATCACAGATACGCAGTATTTT.

This clone was seen ten or more times. The CDR3 nucleotides are TGTGCCTGGAGTGCCCGGGTTGGCGATACGCAGTATTTT. It translates to CAWSARVGDTQYF. The V gene is TRBV30, the J gene TRBJ2-3; D gene ambiguous. V was shortened by 1 base and J by 6 bases, with 11 bases between the two germline ends. Looked up from germline, CDR1 is GTSNPN and CDR2 is SVGIG (reference sequence). The CDR3 covers 13 residues.

In its sample, this clone was seen a few times. The chain couples TRBV10-3 to TRBJ2-3; 10 positions match TRBD2. From germline, CDR1 is ENHRY and CDR2 SYGVKD. The V gene end was trimmed by 6 bases and the J gene end by 6 bases; junction bases not matched to a gene: 6. CDR3 length: 14 amino acids. As DNA, the CDR3 is TGTGCCATCAGGCAAGCGGGAGGGTCTGATACGCAGTATTTT. Amino acids: CAIRQAGGSDTQYF.

This clone was observed a few times. The DNA of the CDR3 is TGTGCCAGCACCTCTCTAACGGCCAGCACAGATACGCAGTATTTT. Translation gives CASTSLTASTDTQYF. The chain is built from TRBV11-2 and TRBJ2-3, with no clear D. CDR1 and CDR2 from the germline V gene are SGHAT and FQNNGV. The ends were cut back, 7 bases at V and 0 bases at J, with 14 bases in the middle. This CDR3 has 15 amino acids. Full variable domain (outside the CDR3, taken from reference TRBV11-2 and TRBJ2-3): EAGVAQSPRYKIIEKRQSVAFWCNPISGHATLYWYQQILGQGPKLLIQFQNNGVVDDSQLPKDRFSAERLKGVDSTLKIQPAKLEDSAVYLCASTSLTASTDTQYFGPGTRLTVL.

This clone was counted only a few times. The gene calls are TRBV20-1 and TRBJ1-2, with D unresolved. The CDR3 runs to 11 residues. Trimming cost V 2 bases and J 7 bases, with 8 bases left between them. The germline V gene has CDR1 DFQATT and CDR2 SNEGSKA (reference sequence). The CDR3, as DNA: TGCAGTGCTAGAAGAGGGATTGGCTACACCTTC. Translated: CSARRGIGYTF.

This clone was counted a few times. The chain employs TRBV7-9 and TRBJ1-1; D call uncertain. Germline values: CDR1 SEHNR, CDR2 FQNEAQ (reference sequence). The CDR3 runs 12 residues. Trimming took 4 bases from V and 10 from J, leaving 13 bases between them. CDR3 in DNA: TGTGCCAGCAGCTATGAGTATGGTTCAGCTTTCTTT. Its protein product is CASSYEYGSAFF. The variable domain in full, with the rest retrieved from reference TRBV7-9 and TRBJ1-1, is DTGVSQNPRHKITKRGQNVTFRCDPISEHNRLYWYRQTLGQGPEFLTYFQNEAQLEKSRLLSDRFSAERPKGSFSTLEIQRTEQGDSAMYLCASSYEYGSAFFGQGTRLTVV.

The table lists this clone with a few counts. At one boundary the junction diverges from the germline segment, which might be a read error. The chain couples TRBV7-7 to TRBJ2-3; D possibly uses TRBD1 or TRBD2 (5 bases each). The CDR3 consists of 16 residues. Germline CDR1 SSHAT, CDR2 FNYEAQ (reference sequence). The CDR3 here is CASSPGTYPSTDTQYF. The DNA of the CDR3 is TGTGCTAGCAGCCCGGGGACCTACCCTAGCACAGATACGCAGTATTTT.